The entry below gives a single TCR beta chain sequence along with its context. This clone's antigen is unknown. No much larger clonotype is one base removed from it; base qualities were not supplied. This specimen belongs to a study of radiotherapy plus CTLA-4 blockade in lung cancer (dated by TCRdb to 2016 to 2018). The study in broad terms: Among the enrolled patients, about 19% had an objective response, and 31% reached disease control. Overall results and qualifications from the work: The strongest predictors of response were reported to be early dynamic shifts in blood T cell clones along with a rise in serum interferon-beta following radiation. After treatment with radiotherapy and ipilimumab, TCR clones that originated in tumors expanded in peripheral blood.

Libraries were made using the immunoSEQ multiplex PCR assay. TCRdb mirrors the immuneACCESS table, restricted to in-frame sequences. Some clones are absent from its copies; in checked studies, under half trace to an unresolved V gene, and the reason for the others is unknown. For this sample there are tens of thousands of clones; roughly 78% appear just once. About 9.1% of the sample is taken by the ten largest. The study tested focal radiation therapy combined with CTLA-4 blockade (ipilimumab) in patients with chemo-refractory metastatic non-small-cell lung cancer. The CDR3 runs 18 residues from the cysteine to the phenylalanine. The sequence is cut down to CDR3 DNA, 54 bases in frame from base 1. CDR1 and CDR2 are drawn from the germline V gene: SNHLY, FYNNEI. V lost 4 bases and J lost 4 bases, and the count of bases not matched to a germline gene is 8.

The sequence derives from a human donor with non-small cell lung cancer who had a complete response to radiotherapy plus ipilimumab. This chain is built from TRBV2 and TRBJ2-2; TRBD2 matches 14 bases in the middle. The starting material was peripheral blood, obtained from a patient treated with radiotherapy plus ipilimumab. CDR3 reads: CASSARTSGRSGTGELFF. The bases are TGTGCCAGCAGTGCCAGGACTAGCGGGAGGTCGGGCACCGGGGAGCTGTTTTTT.